This T cell receptor (beta chain) was sequenced during a study of OX40 agonist ivuxolimab in advanced cancers. The method was immunoSEQ multiplex PCR; TCRdb's version includes in-frame clones alone and lacks a portion of them. Here the sample spans tens of thousands of clones, roughly four fifths being singletons. CDR3 size: 15 residues. With baseline, cycle 4 day 1, and cycle 7 day 1 as timepoints, blood was sampled. The receptor comes from an adult with an advanced solid tumor such as melanoma, head and neck, liver or kidney cancer. The material sequenced was CD4+ or CD8+ T cells sorted from blood, taken in a trial of the OX40 agonist ivuxolimab. The chain uses TRBV21-1 and TRBJ2-7; the table names TRBD2, a call not compared with the DNA. TRBV21-1 is flagged as a pseudogene. CDR3 nucleotide sequence: TGTGCCAGCACCGGACTAGCGGGGGTCTCCTACGAGCAGTACTTC. Protein product: CASTGLAGVSYEQYF.